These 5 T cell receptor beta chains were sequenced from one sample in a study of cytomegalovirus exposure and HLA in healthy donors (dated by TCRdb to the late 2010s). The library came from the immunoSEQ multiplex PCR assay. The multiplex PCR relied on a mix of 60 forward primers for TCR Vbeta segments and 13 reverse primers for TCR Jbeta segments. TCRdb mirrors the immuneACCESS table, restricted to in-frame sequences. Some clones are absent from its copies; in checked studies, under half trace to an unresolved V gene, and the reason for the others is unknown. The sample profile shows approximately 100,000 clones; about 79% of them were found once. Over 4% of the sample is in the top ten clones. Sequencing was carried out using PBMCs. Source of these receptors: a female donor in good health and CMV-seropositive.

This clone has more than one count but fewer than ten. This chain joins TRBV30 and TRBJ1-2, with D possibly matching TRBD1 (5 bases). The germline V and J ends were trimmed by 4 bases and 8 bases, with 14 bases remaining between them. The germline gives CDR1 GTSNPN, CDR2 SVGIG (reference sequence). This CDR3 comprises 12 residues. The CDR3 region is CAWIFQGGGYTF. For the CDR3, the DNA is TGTGCCTGGATTTTCCAGGGCGGAGGCTACACCTTC.

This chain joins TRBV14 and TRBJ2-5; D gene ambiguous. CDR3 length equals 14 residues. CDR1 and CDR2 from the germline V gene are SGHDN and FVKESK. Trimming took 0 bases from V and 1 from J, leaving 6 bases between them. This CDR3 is CASSQENSQETQYF. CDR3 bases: TGTGCCAGCAGCCAAGAGAACAGCCAAGAGACCCAGTACTTC.

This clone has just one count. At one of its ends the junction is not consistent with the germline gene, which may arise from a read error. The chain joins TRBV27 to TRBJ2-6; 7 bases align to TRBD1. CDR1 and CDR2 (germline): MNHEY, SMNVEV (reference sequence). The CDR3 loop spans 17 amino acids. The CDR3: CASSKGAAQAGANGLTF. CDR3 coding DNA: TGTGCCAGCAGTAAGGGGGCCGCCCAAGCCGGGGCCAACGGCCTGACTTTC.

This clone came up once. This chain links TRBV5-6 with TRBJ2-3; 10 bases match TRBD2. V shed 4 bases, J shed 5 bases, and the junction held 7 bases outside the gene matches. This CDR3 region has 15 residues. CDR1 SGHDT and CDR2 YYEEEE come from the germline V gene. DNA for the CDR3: TGTGCCAGCAGCCCCGGGACTAGCGTACGAGATACGCAGTATTTT. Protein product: CASSPGTSVRDTQYF.

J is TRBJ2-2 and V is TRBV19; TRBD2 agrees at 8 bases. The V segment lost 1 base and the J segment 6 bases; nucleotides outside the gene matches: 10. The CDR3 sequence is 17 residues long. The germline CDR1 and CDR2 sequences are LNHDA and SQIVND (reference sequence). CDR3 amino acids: CASSIGVGGAWAGELFF. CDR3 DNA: TGTGCCAGTAGTATAGGCGTCGGGGGGGCCTGGGCCGGGGAGCTGTTTTTT.